The next 14 T cell receptor beta chains were all read from a single sample in a study of blood T cell repertoires in COVID-19. The assay was immunoSEQ multiplex PCR, and TCRdb's table has in-frame clones only and misses some. This table holds nearly 250,000 clones, approximately 84% found once. The sequenced material came from peripheral blood. These receptors were collected from a woman aged 80 or over with acute or convalescent COVID-19.

The rearrangement links TRBV18 to TRBJ1-1; 10 bases map to TRBD1. Germline CDR1 is KGHSH and CDR2 is LQKENI. Germline trimming cut 4 bases from V and 3 bases from J; bases unmatched to any gene: 5. The CDR3 spans 15 residues. CDR3: CASSRRTGGDTEAFF. In DNA, the CDR3 is TGTGCCAGCTCACGAAGGACAGGGGGGGACACTGAAGCTTTCTTT.

This clone has a single count. The chain is built from TRBV9 and TRBJ2-3; 7 bases line up with TRBD1. The V gene's germline CDR1 is SGDLS and CDR2 YYNGEE. J was trimmed by 2 bases and V by 0 bases; bases with no gene match: 6. The CDR3 is 16 residues long. The CDR3 nucleotides read TGTGCCAGCAGCGTAGCTGTGACAGGGTACACAGATACGCAGTATTTT. This sequence encodes CASSVAVTGYTDTQYF.

The J gene is TRBJ2-7, the V gene TRBV5-1; 12 bases are shared with TRBD2. The CDR3 loop spans 17 amino acids. V shed 4 bases, J shed 0 bases, and the junction held 8 bases outside the gene matches. In germline, CDR1 is SGHRS, CDR2 YFSETQ. CDR3 bases: TGCGCCAGCAGCCTAAGGACTAGCGGGAAGAGCTCCTACGAGCAGTACTTC. It is translated as CASSLRTSGKSSYEQYF.

CDR3 nucleotides: TGCGCCAGCAGCCAGAATGGGCCGGGACTAGCGGGGGGCTCCTACAATGAGCAGTTCTTC. Encoded protein: CASSQNGPGLAGGSYNEQFF. The J gene is TRBJ2-1, the V gene TRBV4-3; 15 bases are a match to TRBD2. CDR1 and CDR2 (germline): LGHNA, YSLEER. The CDR3 length is 20 residues. Losses at the gene ends were 3 bases for V and 0 bases for J; bases not matched to a gene: 9.

The gene calls are TRBV18 and TRBJ1-2; the D gene is possibly TRBD1 (5 bases). CDR3 length: 12 amino acids. Trimming removed 0 bases at V and 8 bases at J, with 7 bases between. Germline V lookup: CDR1 KGHSH, CDR2 LQKENI. The CDR3 reads CASSPPQGGYTF. CDR3 in DNA: TGTGCCAGCTCACCACCGCAGGGAGGCTACACCTTC.

CDR3 protein: CASSLDQGSGEAFF. The CDR3 DNA is TGCGCCAGCAGCTTAGACCAGGGGTCGGGTGAAGCTTTCTTT. V usage is TRBV5-1 and J usage is TRBJ1-1, with TRBD1 as a possible D gene (6 bases). The CDR3 runs to 14 residues. Germline lookup yields CDR1 SGHRS and CDR2 YFSETQ. V shed 2 bases and J shed 7 bases, with 15 bases lying between them.

This clone showed up just a few times. The V gene is TRBV30, the J gene TRBJ1-3; the D gene is possibly TRBD1 (5 bases). The germline V and J ends were trimmed by 4 bases and 0 bases, with 13 bases remaining between them. Germline lookup yields CDR1 GTSNPN and CDR2 SVGIG (reference sequence). The CDR3 is 15 amino acids. DNA for the CDR3: TGTGCCTGGAATAATCAGGGTTCCTCTGGAAACACCATATATTTT. Its protein is CAWNNQGSSGNTIYF.

The chain has TRBV5-1 and TRBJ1-6; 10 bases are shared with TRBD1. This CDR3 contains 15 residues. CDR1 SGHRS and CDR2 YFSETQ come from the germline V gene. V gave up 3 bases and J gave up 10 bases; unmatched junction bases: 7. CDR3 loop: CASSSPGQGDSPLHF. In DNA, the CDR3 is TGCGCCAGCAGCTCGCCTGGACAGGGGGACTCACCCCTCCACTTT. The full variable domain, its missing parts supplied by reference TRBV5-1 and TRBJ1-6, is KAGVTQTPRYLIKTRGQQVTLSCSPISGHRSVSWYQQTPGQGLQFLFEYFSETQRNKGNFPGRFSGRQFSNSRSEMNVSTLELGDSALYLCASSSPGQGDSPLHFGNGTRLTVT.

The chain carries TRBV20-1 and TRBJ2-1, with 11 bases matching TRBD2. This CDR3 has 14 amino acids. Trimming removed 3 bases from V and 8 bases from J; junction bases left unmatched: 6. Germline loops: CDR1 DFQATT, CDR2 SNEGSKA (reference sequence). CDR3 protein: CSASALAGVHEQFF. The CDR3, as DNA: TGCAGTGCTAGTGCACTAGCGGGAGTTCATGAGCAGTTCTTC.

A note on this clone: The sample carries other DNA sequences with the same CDR3. The V and J genes are TRBV7-2 and TRBJ2-5; D might be TRBD2 (5 bases). The CDR3 spans 14 residues. Germline V gene sequence: CDR1 SGHTA, CDR2 FQGNSA. The V end lost 1 base, the J end lost 5 bases, and 11 bases lay between the germline ends. The CDR3 DNA is TGTGCCAGCAGCTTAGTCTCACGAGGGGAGACCCAGTACTTC. Translating it yields CASSLVSRGETQYF.

The V and J genes are TRBV4-1 and TRBJ2-5; 9 nucleotides match TRBD1. Germline V CDR1 and CDR2: MGHRA, YSYEKL. The CDR3 consists of 18 residues. V trimming: 2 bases; J trimming: 0 bases; junction bases outside the gene matches: 10. CDR3 sequence reads: CASSQLTGGLYYQETQYF. In DNA, the CDR3 is TGCGCCAGCAGCCAACTTACAGGGGGCCTGTACTACCAAGAGACCCAGTACTTC.

This chain joins TRBV6-5 and TRBJ2-7; D unclear. Germline V gene lookup returns CDR1 MNHEY and CDR2 SVGAGI. Trimming took 9 bases from V and 0 from J, leaving 12 bases between them. This CDR3 is 13 amino acids long. This CDR3 is CASTGFLSYEQYF. In nucleotides, the CDR3 is TGTGCCAGTACCGGGTTCCTCTCCTACGAGCAGTACTTC.

The rearrangement uses TRBV6-1 and TRBJ2-1; D may be TRBD2 (6 bases). The germline gives CDR1 MNHNS, CDR2 SASEGT. There are 15 residues in the CDR3. The V and J ends lost 3 bases and 7 bases respectively, with 16 bases between them. CDR3 DNA: TGTGCCAGCAGTGATACGGGGGTGCCTGGAAATGAGCAGTTCTTC. It is translated as CASSDTGVPGNEQFF.

The J gene is TRBJ2-2, the V gene TRBV29-1; TRBD1 is a possible D gene (5 bases). In germline, CDR1 is SQVTM, CDR2 ANQGSEA. Trimming removed 3 bases from V and 1 base from J, with 9 bases in between. This CDR3 contains 14 residues. CDR3 loop: CSVESDRNTGELFF. The CDR3 DNA is TGCAGCGTTGAGTCCGACAGGAACACCGGGGAGCTGTTTTTT.